This T cell receptor (beta chain) came from a study of cytomegalovirus exposure and HLA in healthy donors. Trimming at V came to 0 bases and at J to 1 base, leaving 2 bases not matched to a gene. Germline assignment: CDR1 SGHRS and CDR2 YFSETQ. The CDR3 sequence is 16 residues long. The repertoire was sequenced with immunoSEQ multiplex PCR; TCRdb's copy has only in-frame clones and lacks some. This sample yields around 240,000 clones, of which 90% are seen a single time; under 0.45% belongs to the top ten. Sequenced material: PBMCs. This chain joins TRBV5-1 and TRBJ2-3, with 10 bases lining up with TRBD1. This sequence originates from a woman aged 18-35 years in good health and CMV-seronegative. CDR3 residues: CASSLGTGGGTDTQYF. The CDR3, as DNA: TGCGCCAGCAGCTTGGGGACAGGGGGAGGCACAGATACGCAGTATTTT.